This T cell receptor beta chain was identified in a study of blood T cell repertoires in COVID-19. Study as a whole: Samples taken during acute and convalescent COVID-19 were collected in the United States, Italy and Spain.

In the study's own analysis: Nucleated cell counts were estimated from reference gene primer amplification. The data were produced by immunoSEQ multiplex PCR, yet TCRdb's version contains in-frame clones alone and is incomplete. D and trimming were read from the DNA, whereas the V and J calls and clone size are those reported in that table. The sample includes over 70,000 clones, 80% of them seen just once. Sequencing was done on a sample of peripheral blood. This sequence was found in a woman older than 75 with acute or convalescent COVID-19.

The CDR3 protein is CASSPPGQGEREQYF. Written as DNA, the CDR3 is TGTGCCAGCTCACCACCGGGACAGGGTGAGCGCGAGCAGTACTTC. This sequence joins TRBV18 and TRBJ2-7; 9 bases map to TRBD1. The V and J ends lost 0 bases and 6 bases, in that order; junction bases with no gene match: 6. Germline CDR1 is KGHSH and CDR2 is LQKENI. This CDR3 spans 15 amino acids.